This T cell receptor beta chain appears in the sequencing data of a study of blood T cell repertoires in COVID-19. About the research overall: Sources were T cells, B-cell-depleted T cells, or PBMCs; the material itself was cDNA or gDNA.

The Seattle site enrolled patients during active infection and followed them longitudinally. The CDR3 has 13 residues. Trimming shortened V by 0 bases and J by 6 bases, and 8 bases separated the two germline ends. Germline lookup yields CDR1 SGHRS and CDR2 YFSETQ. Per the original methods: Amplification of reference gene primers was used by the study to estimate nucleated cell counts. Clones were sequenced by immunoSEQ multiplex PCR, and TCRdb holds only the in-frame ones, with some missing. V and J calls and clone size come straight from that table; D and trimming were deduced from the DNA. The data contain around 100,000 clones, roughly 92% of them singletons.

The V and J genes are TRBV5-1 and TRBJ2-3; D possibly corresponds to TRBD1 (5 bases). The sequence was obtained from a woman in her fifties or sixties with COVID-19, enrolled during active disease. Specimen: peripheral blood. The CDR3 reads CASSLDRSDTQYF. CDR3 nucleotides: TGCGCCAGCAGCTTGGACAGGTCCGATACGCAGTATTTT.